Sequencing of this T cell receptor (beta chain) was carried out in a study of control samples from healthy donors and cancer patients. TCRdb's table, derived via immunoSEQ multiplex PCR, lists solely in-frame clones and lacks some. The sample lists roughly 170,000 clones, around 88% occurring once. Source material: blood. The receptor was isolated from a woman between 25 and 40 years old in good health.

This CDR3 reads CASSQEFRAAREPDEQFF. CDR3 sequence (DNA): TGTGCCAGCAGCCAAGAATTCAGGGCTGCCCGTGAGCCGGATGAGCAGTTCTTC. V gene TRBV14 combines with J gene TRBJ2-1, with a tentative D call TRBD1 (5 bases). The CDR3 covers 18 residues. CDR1 is SGHDN and CDR2 is FVKESK in the germline V gene. Trimming stripped 0 bases from V and 8 bases from J, with 23 bases between. The full variable domain, its missing parts supplied by reference TRBV14 and TRBJ2-1, is EAGVTQFPSHSVIEKGQTVTLRCDPISGHDNLYWYRRVMGKEIKFLLHFVKESKQDESGMPNNRFLAERTGGTYSTLKVQPAELEDSGVYFCASSQEFRAAREPDEQFFGPGTRLTVL.